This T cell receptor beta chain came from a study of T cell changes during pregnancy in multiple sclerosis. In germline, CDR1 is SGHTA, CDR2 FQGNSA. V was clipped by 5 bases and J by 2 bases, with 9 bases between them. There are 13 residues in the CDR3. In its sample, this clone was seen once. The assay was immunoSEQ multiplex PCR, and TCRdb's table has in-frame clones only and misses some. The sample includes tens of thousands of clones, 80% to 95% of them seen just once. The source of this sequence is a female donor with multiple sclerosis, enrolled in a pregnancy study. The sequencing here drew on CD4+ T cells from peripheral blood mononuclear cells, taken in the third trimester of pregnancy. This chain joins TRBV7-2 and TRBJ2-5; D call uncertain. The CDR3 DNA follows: TGTGCCAGCAGCGCAGATAAGCAAGAGACCCAGTACTTC. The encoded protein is CASSADKQETQYF.